A selection of T cell receptor beta chains follows, all from one sample in a study of cytomegalovirus exposure and HLA in healthy donors. Produced via immunoSEQ multiplex PCR; TCRdb's table is partial and in-frame only. The table lists some 120,000 clones, under 85% of them singletons, with 13% in the top ten. Sequencing used PBMCs. These receptors all come from a middle-aged woman in good health and CMV-seropositive. Both conserved end residues are part of each CDR3. The order of the fields is J gene, D gene, V gene, clone size, CDR3 protein, CDR3 DNA. D genes are given only for firm matches. Part of the rows lack a size; the others show once, few, many or a class for expanded clones.

J gene: TRBJ2-7; D gene: TRBD1; V gene: TRBV6-6; clone size: NA; CDR3 protein: CASSYGDRTYEQYF; CDR3 DNA: TGTGCCAGCAGTTACGGGGACAGGACCTACGAGCAGTACTTC
J gene: TRBJ2-1; D gene: TRBD1; V gene: TRBV27; clone size: NA; CDR3 protein: CASRIGQGFVQFF; CDR3 DNA: TGTGCCAGCAGGATAGGACAGGGATTCGTGCAGTTCTTC
J gene: TRBJ2-1; D gene: TRBD2; V gene: TRBV10-3; clone size: NA; CDR3 protein: CAIRSQAGMLYNEQFF; CDR3 DNA: TGTGCCATCAGGTCCCAAGCGGGAATGCTATACAATGAGCAGTTCTTC
J gene: TRBJ2-5; D gene: NA; V gene: TRBV21-1; clone size: NA; CDR3 protein: CASSNKASGSRGETQYF; CDR3 DNA: TGTGCCAGCAGCAATAAGGCAAGCGGGAGCAGAGGAGAGACCCAGTACTTC
J gene: TRBJ1-1; D gene: TRBD1; V gene: TRBV25-1; clone size: many; CDR3 protein: CASSPRQGNLLGTEAFF; CDR3 DNA: TGTGCCAGCAGTCCCCGACAGGGGAACTTGCTGGGGACTGAAGCTTTCTTT
J gene: TRBJ2-1; D gene: TRBD2; V gene: TRBV15; clone size: NA; CDR3 protein: CATVQAGVWNEQFF; CDR3 DNA: TGTGCCACCGTACAAGCGGGAGTATGGAATGAGCAGTTCTTC
J gene: TRBJ1-3; D gene: NA; V gene: TRBV6-1; clone size: NA; CDR3 protein: CASVFHTIYF; CDR3 DNA: TGTGCCAGCGTCTTCCACACCATATATTTT
J gene: TRBJ1-2; D gene: NA; V gene: TRBV14; clone size: NA; CDR3 protein: CASSQDLGGRNPGYTF; CDR3 DNA: TGTGCCAGCAGCCAAGATCTGGGGGGGCGCAACCCCGGCTACACCTTC
J gene: TRBJ2-2; D gene: NA; V gene: TRBV14; clone size: NA; CDR3 protein: CASSQEKLVENTGELFF; CDR3 DNA: TGTGCCAGCAGCCAAGAAAAACTAGTCGAGAACACCGGGGAGCTGTTTTTT
J gene: TRBJ1-2; D gene: NA; V gene: TRBV29-1; clone size: few; CDR3 protein: CSVETGTYGYTF; CDR3 DNA: TGCAGCGTTGAAACAGGGACCTATGGCTACACCTTC
J gene: TRBJ2-3; D gene: TRBD2; V gene: TRBV30; clone size: NA; CDR3 protein: CAWRLYGGGDTQYF; CDR3 DNA: TGTGCCTGGAGACTCTACGGCGGGGGGGATACGCAGTATTTT
J gene: TRBJ1-3; D gene: NA; V gene: TRBV10-2; clone size: NA; CDR3 protein: CASSESLQRMDTSGNTIYF; CDR3 DNA: TGCGCCAGCAGTGAGTCCTTGCAACGTATGGACACCTCTGGAAACACCATATATTTT
J gene: TRBJ2-7; D gene: TRBD2; V gene: TRBV7-2; clone size: NA; CDR3 protein: CASSRGDAVSYEQYF; CDR3 DNA: TGTGCCAGCAGCCGGGGGGACGCTGTCTCCTACGAGCAGTACTTC
J gene: TRBJ2-5; D gene: NA; V gene: TRBV15; clone size: once; CDR3 protein: CATSREARPQETQYF; CDR3 DNA: TGTGCCACCAGCAGAGAGGCCAGGCCCCAAGAGACCCAGTACTTC
J gene: TRBJ2-7; D gene: TRBD1; V gene: TRBV7-9; clone size: NA; CDR3 protein: CSSSLSPLQGTYEQYF; CDR3 DNA: TGTTCCAGCAGCTTATCTCCCCTACAGGGGACCTACGAGCAGTACTTC
J gene: TRBJ1-1; D gene: NA; V gene: TRBV10-2; clone size: NA; CDR3 protein: CASSEIGRGTEAFF; CDR3 DNA: TGCGCCAGCAGTGAAATAGGGCGGGGCACTGAAGCTTTCTTT
J gene: TRBJ1-5; D gene: TRBD1; V gene: TRBV5-1; clone size: NA; CDR3 protein: CATPDRAHTQAQHF; CDR3 DNA: TGCGCCACCCCAGACAGGGCGCACACCCAGGCCCAGCATTTT
J gene: TRBJ2-3; D gene: NA; V gene: TRBV7-9; clone size: NA; CDR3 protein: CASSFLLAALDTDTQYF; CDR3 DNA: TGTGCCAGCAGCTTTCTTCTGGCGGCCCTAGACACAGATACGCAGTATTTT
J gene: TRBJ2-2; D gene: TRBD2; V gene: TRBV5-1; clone size: few; CDR3 protein: CASSRTSGNTGELFF; CDR3 DNA: TGCGCCAGCAGCCGGACTAGCGGGAACACCGGGGAGCTGTTTTTT
J gene: TRBJ1-2; D gene: TRBD1; V gene: TRBV30; clone size: few; CDR3 protein: CAWYRDRALGYGYTF; CDR3 DNA: TGTGCCTGGTACCGGGACAGGGCCTTGGGTTATGGCTACACCTTC
J gene: TRBJ2-3; D gene: TRBD1; V gene: TRBV18; clone size: NA; CDR3 protein: CASSSRTGSADTQYF; CDR3 DNA: TGTGCCAGCTCATCACGGACAGGATCGGCAGATACGCAGTATTTT